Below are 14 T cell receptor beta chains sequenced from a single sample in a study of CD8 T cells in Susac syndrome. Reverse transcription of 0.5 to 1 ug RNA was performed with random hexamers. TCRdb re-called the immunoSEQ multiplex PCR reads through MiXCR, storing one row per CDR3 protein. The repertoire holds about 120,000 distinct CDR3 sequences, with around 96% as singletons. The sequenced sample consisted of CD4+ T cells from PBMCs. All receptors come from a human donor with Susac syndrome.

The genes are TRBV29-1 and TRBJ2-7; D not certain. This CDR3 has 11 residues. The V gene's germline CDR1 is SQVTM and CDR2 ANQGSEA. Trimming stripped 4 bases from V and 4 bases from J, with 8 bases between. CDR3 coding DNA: TGCAGCGTTGGACTTAATTACGAGCAGTACTTC. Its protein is CSVGLNYEQYF.

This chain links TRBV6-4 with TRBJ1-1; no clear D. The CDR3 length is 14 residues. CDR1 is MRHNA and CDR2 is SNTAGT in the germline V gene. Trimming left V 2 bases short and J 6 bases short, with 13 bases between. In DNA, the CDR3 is TGTGCCAGCAGTGACGTCTGGGCCCCCCCTGAAGCTTTCTTT. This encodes CASSDVWAPPEAFF.

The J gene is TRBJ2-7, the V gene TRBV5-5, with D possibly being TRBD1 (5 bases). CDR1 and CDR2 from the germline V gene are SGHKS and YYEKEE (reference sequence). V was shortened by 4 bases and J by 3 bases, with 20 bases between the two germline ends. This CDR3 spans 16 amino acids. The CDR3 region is CASSPAGGHMNYEQYF. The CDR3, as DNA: TGTGCCAGCAGCCCGGCTGGCGGACATATGAACTACGAGCAGTACTTC.

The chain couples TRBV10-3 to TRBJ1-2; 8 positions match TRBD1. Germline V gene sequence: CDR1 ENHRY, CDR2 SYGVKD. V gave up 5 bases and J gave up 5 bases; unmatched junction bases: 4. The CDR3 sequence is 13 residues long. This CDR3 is CAISPGGEYGYTF. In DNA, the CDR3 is TGTGCCATCAGTCCAGGGGGCGAGTATGGCTACACCTTC.

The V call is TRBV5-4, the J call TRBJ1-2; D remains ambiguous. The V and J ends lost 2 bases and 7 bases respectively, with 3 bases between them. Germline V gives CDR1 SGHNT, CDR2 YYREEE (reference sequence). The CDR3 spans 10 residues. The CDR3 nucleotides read TGTGCCAGCAGCTTTGGTGGCTACACCTTC. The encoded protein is CASSFGGYTF.

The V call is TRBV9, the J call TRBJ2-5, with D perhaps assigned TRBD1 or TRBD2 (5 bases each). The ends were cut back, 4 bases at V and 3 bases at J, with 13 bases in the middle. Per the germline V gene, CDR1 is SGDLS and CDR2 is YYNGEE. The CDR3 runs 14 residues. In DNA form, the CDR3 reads TGTGCCAGCAGCCCTAGGGACCAGAAAGAGACCCAGTACTTC. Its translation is CASSPRDQKETQYF.

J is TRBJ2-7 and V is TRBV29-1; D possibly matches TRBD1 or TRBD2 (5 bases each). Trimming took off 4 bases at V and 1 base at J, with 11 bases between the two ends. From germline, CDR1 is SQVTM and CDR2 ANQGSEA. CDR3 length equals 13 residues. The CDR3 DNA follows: TGCAGCGTTGCCCGGGACGGTTCCTACGAGCAGTACTTC. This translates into CSVARDGSYEQYF.

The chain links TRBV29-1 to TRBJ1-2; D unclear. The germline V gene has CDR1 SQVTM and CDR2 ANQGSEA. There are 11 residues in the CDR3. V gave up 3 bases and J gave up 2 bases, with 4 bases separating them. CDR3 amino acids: CSVEGNYGYTF. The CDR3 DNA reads TGCAGCGTTGAGGGGAACTATGGCTACACCTTC.

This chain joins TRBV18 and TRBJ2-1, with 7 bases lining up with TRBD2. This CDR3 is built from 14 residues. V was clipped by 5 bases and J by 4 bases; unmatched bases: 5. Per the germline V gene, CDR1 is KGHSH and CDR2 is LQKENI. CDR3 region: CASSGTSVYNEQFF. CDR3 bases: TGTGCCAGCTCAGGAACTAGCGTATACAATGAGCAGTTCTTC.

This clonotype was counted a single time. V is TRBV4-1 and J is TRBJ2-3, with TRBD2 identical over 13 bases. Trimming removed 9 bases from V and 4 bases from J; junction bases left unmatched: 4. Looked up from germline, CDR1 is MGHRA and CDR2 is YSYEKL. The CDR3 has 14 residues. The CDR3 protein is CASRTSGSPDTQYF. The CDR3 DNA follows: TGCGCCAGTAGGACTAGCGGGAGCCCAGATACGCAGTATTTT.

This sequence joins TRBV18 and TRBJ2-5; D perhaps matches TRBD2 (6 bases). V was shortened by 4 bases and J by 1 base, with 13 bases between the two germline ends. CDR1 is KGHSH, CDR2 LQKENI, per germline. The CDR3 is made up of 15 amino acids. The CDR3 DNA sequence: TGTGCCAGCTCACTTATTAGCGGTTCCCAAGAGACCCAGTACTTC. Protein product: CASSLISGSQETQYF.

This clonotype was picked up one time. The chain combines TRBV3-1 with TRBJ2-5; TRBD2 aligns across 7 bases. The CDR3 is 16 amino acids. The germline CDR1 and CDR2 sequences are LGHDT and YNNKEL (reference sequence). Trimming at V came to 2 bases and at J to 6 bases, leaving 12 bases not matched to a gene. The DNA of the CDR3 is TGTGCCAGCAGCCAACGCCACCAGGGAGGGAGAAAGACCCAGTACTTC. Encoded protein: CASSQRHQGGRKTQYF.

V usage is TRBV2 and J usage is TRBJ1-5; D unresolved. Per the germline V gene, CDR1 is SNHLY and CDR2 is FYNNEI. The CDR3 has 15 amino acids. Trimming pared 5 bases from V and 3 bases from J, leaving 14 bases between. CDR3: CASSPRPRINQPQHF. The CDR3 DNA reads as TGTGCCAGCAGTCCAAGACCCAGAATCAATCAGCCCCAGCATTTT.

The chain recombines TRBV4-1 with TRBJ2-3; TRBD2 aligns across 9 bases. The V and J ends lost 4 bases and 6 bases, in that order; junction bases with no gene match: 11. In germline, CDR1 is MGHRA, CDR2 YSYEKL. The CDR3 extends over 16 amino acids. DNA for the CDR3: TGCGCCAGCAGCCCCCTCGGAGCGGGAGGCCCCGATACGCAGTATTTT. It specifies CASSPLGAGGPDTQYF.